The 25 T cell receptor beta chains reported below all come from one sample, sequenced in a study of early T cells in non-severe SARS-CoV-2 infection. TCRdb itself ran the 5' RACE reads through MiXCR, one entry per CDR3 protein. In the table there are around 28,000 distinct CDR3 sequences, roughly 5.1% of which are singletons. The sample consisted of whole blood. These TCRs come from an adult who was a healthcare worker with PCR-confirmed SARS-CoV-2 infection or an uninfected control (not recorded which).

The DNA for the CDR3 is TGTGCCAGCACCCGACAGGGACGCACCGGGGAGCTGTTTTTT. Its translation: CASTRQGRTGELFF. The J gene is TRBJ2-2, the V gene TRBV14; 7 bases fit TRBD1. This CDR3 has 14 amino acids. The junction had 6 bases not matched to a gene; V was cut back by 7 bases and J by 4 bases. Looked up from germline, CDR1 is SGHDN and CDR2 is FVKESK.

The sample holds a few counts of this clonotype. The chain has TRBV11-3 and TRBJ2-2; D possibly corresponds to TRBD1 (5 bases). The CDR3 has 12 amino acids. V shed 2 bases and J shed 11 bases, with 9 bases lying between them. CDR1 SGHNT and CDR2 YENEEA come from the germline V gene. The CDR3 nucleotides are TGTGCCAGCAGCTTACAGGGTCCAGAGCTGTTTTTT. Translating it yields CASSLQGPELFF.

In its sample, this clonotype was seen many times. The chain has TRBV21-1 and TRBJ1-1; the table calls TRBD1, which could not be checked here. TRBV21-1 is a pseudogene locus. This CDR3 is built from 11 residues. The CDR3 coding sequence is TGTGCCGTCCGGGGGCCTCGGCCTGCTTTCTTT. Its translation is CAVRGPRPAFF.

This clonotype was seen at least ten times. The V call is TRBV11-2, the J call TRBJ2-2, with 7 bases aligning to TRBD2. The J segment lost 7 bases and the V segment lost 0 bases, leaving 8 bases of the junction unmatched. Germline V gene sequence: CDR1 SGHAT, CDR2 FQNNGV. The CDR3 is 16 residues long. CDR3 sequence: CASSLEVPAGNGELFF. DNA of the CDR3: TGTGCCAGCAGCTTAGAAGTTCCAGCGGGGAACGGGGAGCTGTTTTTT. The whole variable domain, remainder taken from reference TRBV11-2 and TRBJ2-2, is EAGVAQSPRYKIIEKRQSVAFWCNPISGHATLYWYQQILGQGPKLLIQFQNNGVVDDSQLPKDRFSAERLKGVDSTLKIQPAKLEDSAVYLCASSLEVPAGNGELFFGEGSRLTVL.

This clonotype turned up a few times. The chain links TRBV2 to TRBJ2-1; 13 bases align to TRBD2. The CDR3 runs 18 residues. Germline assignment: CDR1 SNHLY and CDR2 FYNNEI. V was clipped by 3 bases and J by 1 base; unmatched bases: 6. CDR3: CASSDPTSGRNSYNEQFF. The CDR3 nucleotides read TGTGCCAGCAGTGATCCGACTAGCGGGAGGAATTCCTACAATGAGCAGTTCTTC.

The chain uses TRBV15 and TRBJ1-1; D is unclear. The CDR3 covers 15 residues. CDR1 is LNHNV, CDR2 YYDKDF, per germline (reference sequence). V dropped 1 base and J dropped 0 bases, with 9 bases sitting between them. The DNA of the CDR3 is TGTGCCACCAGCAGAGCTCCGAATTTGAACACTGAAGCTTTCTTT. This sequence encodes CATSRAPNLNTEAFF.

This clonotype has a count of ten or more. V and J are TRBV6-2 or TRBV6-3 and TRBJ2-5; perhaps TRBD2 as D (5 bases). Trimming cost V 5 bases and J 0 bases, with 16 bases left between them. CDR3 length: 16 residues. Germline loops: CDR1 MNHEY, CDR2 SVGEGT. This CDR3 reads CASSPGKMANQETQYF. The CDR3 coding sequence is TGTGCCAGCAGTCCGGGAAAGATGGCGAACCAAGAGACCCAGTACTTC.

This clonotype was seen many times. The chain employs TRBV7-6 and TRBJ2-5, with D perhaps given as TRBD1 or TRBD2 (6 bases each). Germline V lookup: CDR1 SGHVS, CDR2 FNYEAQ. The CDR3 loop spans 15 amino acids. The germline V and J ends were trimmed by 2 bases and 4 bases, with 14 bases remaining between them. In DNA, the CDR3 is TGTGCCAGCAGCTTATTCCCGGAGGGGGGAGAGACCCAGTACTTC. The encoded protein is CASSLFPEGGETQYF.

The sample holds many counts of this clonotype. The gene calls are TRBV4-1 and TRBJ2-7; D gene unclear. The CDR3 runs 14 residues. Deletions cut 0 bases from V and 7 bases from J, with 13 bases between. In germline, CDR1 is MGHRA, CDR2 YSYEKL. The CDR3 loop reads CASSQDLAVLEQYF. The CDR3, as DNA: TGCGCCAGCAGCCAAGATCTTGCAGTTTTAGAGCAGTACTTC.

The chain carries TRBV29-1 and TRBJ2-5, with 9 nucleotides matching TRBD2. This CDR3 has 14 residues. The V gene's germline CDR1 is SQVTM and CDR2 ANQGSEA. V shed 8 bases, J shed 5 bases, and the junction held 12 bases outside the gene matches. CDR3 region: CSCMGGGALETQYF. The CDR3 bases are TGCAGCTGCATGGGCGGGGGGGCCTTGGAGACCCAGTACTTC. The complete variable domain, with remaining parts taken from reference TRBV29-1 and TRBJ2-5, reads SAVISQKPSRDICQRGTSLTIQCQVDSQVTMMFWYRQQPGQSLTLIATANQGSEATYESGFVIDKFPISRPNLTFSTLTVSNMSPEDSSIYLCSCMGGGALETQYFGPGTRLLVL.

The sample holds many counts of this clonotype. The genes are TRBV20-1 and TRBJ1-5; D might be TRBD1 (5 bases). In germline, CDR1 is DFQATT, CDR2 SNEGSKA (reference sequence). The CDR3 totals 14 residues. Trimming shortened V by 1 base and J by 0 bases, and 7 bases separated the two germline ends. The CDR3 DNA reads TGCAGTGCTAGAGGGGGGGGTAGCAATCAGCCCCAGCATTTT. Translated, it gives CSARGGGSNQPQHF.

Concerning this clonotype: One junction end disagrees with the germline gene, perhaps due to a read error. The rearrangement joins TRBV7-7 to TRBJ2-3; possible D gene TRBD1, 7 bases. This CDR3 spans 12 amino acids. The germline CDR1 and CDR2 sequences are SSHAT and FNYEAQ (reference sequence). CDR3 loop: CASSSGGDTQYF. The CDR3 region has the DNA TGTGCTAGCAGCTCAGGGGGGGATACGCAGTATTTT.

The V gene is TRBV20-1, the J gene TRBJ2-1, with 9 bases that match TRBD2. The J segment lost 10 bases and the V segment lost 3 bases, leaving 13 bases of the junction unmatched. The CDR3 consists of 15 residues. CDR1 DFQATT and CDR2 SNEGSKA come from the germline V gene (reference sequence). The CDR3: CSASRLADRQGEQFF. CDR3 sequence (DNA): TGCAGTGCTAGTCGACTAGCGGACAGGCAGGGGGAGCAGTTCTTC.

This clonotype has a handful of counts. The CDR3 is CASSWTGTDSYGYTF. CDR3 nucleotide sequence: TGTGCCAGCAGCTGGACCGGGACGGACTCCTATGGCTACACCTTC. The chain combines TRBV11-2 with TRBJ1-2; D may be TRBD1 (5 bases). Trimming removed 4 bases from V and 4 bases from J, with 16 bases in between. Germline lookup yields CDR1 SGHAT and CDR2 FQNNGV. This CDR3 has 15 residues.

This clonotype was recorded a few times. The chain joins TRBV6-1 to TRBJ1-4; D perhaps matches TRBD1 (6 bases). Germline V CDR1 and CDR2: MNHNS, SASEGT. Trimming shortened V by 1 base and J by 10 bases, and 13 bases separated the two germline ends. The CDR3 consists of 14 residues. The CDR3 nucleotides read TGTGCCAGCAGTGAAGAATATCAGGGGCGAAAACTGTTTTTT. Translated: CASSEEYQGRKLFF.

This clonotype was counted ten times or more. The chain uses TRBV11-2 and TRBJ2-1; D gene unclear. Germline CDR1 SGHAT, CDR2 FQNNGV. The CDR3 spans 14 residues. V was shortened by 4 bases and J by 7 bases, with 14 bases between the two germline ends. This CDR3 is CASSSGRWLNEQFF. The CDR3 bases are TGTGCCAGCAGCTCCGGGCGCTGGCTAAATGAGCAGTTCTTC. Full variable domain (rest looked up from reference TRBV11-2 and TRBJ2-1): EAGVAQSPRYKIIEKRQSVAFWCNPISGHATLYWYQQILGQGPKLLIQFQNNGVVDDSQLPKDRFSAERLKGVDSTLKIQPAKLEDSAVYLCASSSGRWLNEQFFGPGTRLTVL.

This clonotype was detected ten times or more. The J gene is TRBJ2-3, the V gene TRBV29-1, with 8 bases matching TRBD2. Trimming cost V 3 bases and J 2 bases; bases outside gene matches: 4. Germline V CDR1 and CDR2: SQVTM, ANQGSEA. This CDR3 contains 14 residues. The CDR3 is CSVEGAGDTDTQYF. CDR3 nucleotide sequence: TGCAGCGTTGAGGGAGCGGGAGACACAGATACGCAGTATTTT.

There are many counts of this clonotype. This chain joins TRBV10-2 and TRBJ1-1; D is undetermined. V shed 2 bases and J shed 4 bases, with 14 bases lying between them. The germline V gene encodes CDR1 WSHSY and CDR2 SAAADI. The CDR3 is 15 residues long. CDR3 coding DNA: TGCGCCAGCAGTGAGCGCTTCGGGTTCTTCACTGAAGCTTTCTTT. Translation: CASSERFGFFTEAFF.

The sample holds many counts of this clonotype. The chain combines TRBV2 with TRBJ2-6; TRBD2 might be the D (6 bases). Trimming stripped 7 bases from V and 2 bases from J, with 12 bases between. This CDR3 is 15 amino acids long. Looked up from germline, CDR1 is SNHLY and CDR2 is FYNNEI. The CDR3 is CASTQEGTGANVLTF. CDR3 bases: TGTGCCAGCACCCAGGAGGGGACTGGGGCCAACGTCCTGACTTTC.

Only a few counts were recorded for this clonotype. The chain links TRBV7-2 to TRBJ2-5; D ambiguous. Looked up from germline, CDR1 is SGHTA and CDR2 is FQGNSA. V was trimmed by 5 bases and J by 4 bases, leaving 17 bases between them. This CDR3 has 15 amino acids. The CDR3 reads CASSRRADSGETQYF. The CDR3 DNA sequence: TGTGCCAGCAGCCGCCGGGCTGATTCAGGAGAGACCCAGTACTTC.

This clonotype was seen many times. The chain is built from TRBV9 and TRBJ1-1; no firm D call. The CDR3 is made up of 14 amino acids. CDR1 SGDLS and CDR2 YYNGEE come from the germline V gene. The ends were cut back, 0 bases at V and 2 bases at J, with 8 bases in the middle. CDR3 loop: CASSVGPLNTEAFF. The CDR3 DNA reads TGTGCCAGCAGCGTAGGGCCACTAAACACTGAAGCTTTCTTT.

This clonotype was counted at least ten times. The chain employs TRBV20-1 and TRBJ2-3; D not resolved. Germline V CDR1 and CDR2: DFQATT, SNEGSKA (reference sequence). CDR3 length equals 15 residues. Trimming left V 0 bases short and J 1 base short, with 11 bases between. The CDR3 DNA reads TGCAGTGCTAGAGATGGAACGGTCCGCACAGATACGCAGTATTTT. It codes for CSARDGTVRTDTQYF.

This clonotype was counted many times. This rearrangement joins TRBV19 to TRBJ2-6; TRBD1 matches 7 bases. Germline loops: CDR1 LNHDA, CDR2 SQIVND (reference sequence). The V gene end was trimmed by 3 bases and the J gene end by 1 base; junction bases not matched to a gene: 9. CDR3 length: 18 residues. The CDR3 loop is CASSIPGQATSGANVLTF. The DNA of the CDR3 is TGTGCCAGTAGTATTCCCGGACAGGCAACTTCTGGGGCCAACGTCCTGACTTTC.

This clonotype turned up a few times. The rearrangement links TRBV9 to TRBJ1-4; D call uncertain. V was trimmed by 0 bases and J by 11 bases, leaving 11 bases between them. Germline V lookup: CDR1 SGDLS, CDR2 YYNGEE. The CDR3 runs to 13 residues. The CDR3 loop reads CASSVEHAGKLFF. The CDR3 DNA reads as TGTGCCAGCAGCGTAGAGCACGCGGGGAAACTGTTTTTT.

In this sample, this clonotype turned up many times. The CDR3 region is CASSQTGQSTEAFF. The CDR3 nucleotides are TGTGCCAGCAGCCAGACAGGTCAAAGCACTGAAGCTTTCTTT. J is TRBJ1-1 and V is TRBV9; D is possibly TRBD1 (6 bases). The CDR3 is made up of 14 amino acids. Germline loops: CDR1 SGDLS, CDR2 YYNGEE. V was trimmed by 4 bases and J by 4 bases, leaving 14 bases between them.